A single sample gave rise to the 12 T cell receptor beta chains below, sequenced in a study of vaccination and CD4 T cells after COVID-19. TCRdb re-called the PCR reads through MiXCR, storing one row per CDR3 protein. The sample shows fewer than 25,000 distinct CDR3 sequences, roughly 51% of them seen only once. The sample in question was CD4+ T cells from blood, obtained before SARS-CoV-2 vaccination. All receptors derive from a human donor who had recovered from COVID-19.

CDR3 bases: TGCAGTGCTAGAAAGGGTACTTTACATGGCTACACCTTC. Protein sequence: CSARKGTLHGYTF. J is TRBJ1-2 and V is TRBV20-1; D is uncertain. Germline CDR1 is DFQATT and CDR2 is SNEGSKA (reference sequence). CDR3 size: 13 residues. Deletions cut 2 bases from V and 6 bases from J, with 13 bases between.

The CDR3 spells CSASRDTDTQYF. In DNA form, the CDR3 reads TGCAGTGCTAGCAGAGACACAGATACGCAGTATTTT. The chain combines TRBV20-1 with TRBJ2-3; D not certain. With 3 bases removed from V and 2 bases from J, the gap between germline ends came to 6 bases. The CDR3 runs 12 residues. Germline values: CDR1 DFQATT, CDR2 SNEGSKA (reference sequence).

This chain links TRBV28 with TRBJ1-1; no clear D. This CDR3 region has 14 residues. CDR1 and CDR2 from the germline V gene are MDHEN and SYDVKM. With 5 bases removed from V and 0 bases from J, the gap between germline ends came to 10 bases. DNA of the CDR3: TGTGCCAGCAGTACCCCTCCGGTGAACACTGAAGCTTTCTTT. Translation gives CASSTPPVNTEAFF.

The chain uses TRBV6-1 and TRBJ1-2; 9 nucleotides align to TRBD1. CDR1 and CDR2 from the germline V gene are MNHNS and SASEGT. The ends lost 5 bases at V and 0 bases at J; junction bases unmatched: 10. The CDR3 covers 17 residues. CDR3 bases: TGTGCCAGCAGTATTCACACAGGGGGCCCAGCTAACTATGGCTACACCTTC. It is translated as CASSIHTGGPANYGYTF.

This clonotype has more than one count but fewer than ten. This chain uses TRBV7-9 with TRBJ2-3; 8 bases match TRBD2. Germline CDR1 is SEHNR and CDR2 is FQNEAQ (reference sequence). V lost 3 bases and J lost 4; bases outside the gene matches: 6. The CDR3 spans 15 residues. The CDR3 DNA reads as TGTGCCAGCAGCTTGAGTAGGCGGGAGGCAGATACGCAGTATTTT. Translating gives CASSLSRREADTQYF.

The V gene is TRBV11-2, the J gene TRBJ2-3; 13 bases are a match to TRBD2. Germline V lookup: CDR1 SGHAT, CDR2 FQNNGV. J was trimmed by 1 base and V by 3 bases; bases with no gene match: 4. The CDR3 sequence is 17 residues long. The CDR3 DNA reads as TGTGCCAGCAGCTTCTCGACTAGCGGGAGGCGCACAGATACGCAGTATTTT. Amino acid sequence: CASSFSTSGRRTDTQYF.

The V and J genes are TRBV27 and TRBJ2-2, with a weak D call TRBD1 (5 bases). CDR1 and CDR2 (germline): MNHEY, SMNVEV (reference sequence). The CDR3 covers 14 residues. V lost 7 bases to trimming and J lost 1 base, with 10 bases between them. CDR3 amino acids: CASNWGKNTGELFF. CDR3 in DNA: TGTGCCAGCAATTGGGGCAAGAACACCGGGGAGCTGTTTTTT.

The chain combines TRBV6-2 or TRBV6-3 with TRBJ2-7, with D perhaps matching TRBD2 (6 bases). CDR1 MNHEY and CDR2 SVGEGT come from the germline V gene. This CDR3 has 12 residues. Deletions cut 6 bases from V and 5 bases from J, with 11 bases between. DNA for the CDR3: TGTGCCAGCAGGCGGGGTGCGCACGAGCAGTACTTC. It codes for CASRRGAHEQYF.

This chain joins TRBV19 and TRBJ1-5; D uncertain. Per the germline V gene, CDR1 is LNHDA and CDR2 is SQIVND (reference sequence). Trimming stripped 7 bases from V and 3 bases from J, with 16 bases between. CDR3 length: 15 amino acids. The CDR3 spells CASTSAAGPNQPQHF. CDR3 nucleotides: TGTGCCAGTACCTCCGCGGCTGGACCCAATCAGCCCCAGCATTTT.

The chain recombines TRBV29-1 with TRBJ1-2; D remains unclear. This CDR3 comprises 12 residues. The V end was cut by 1 base, the J end by 3 bases, with 6 bases between. CDR1 is SQVTM and CDR2 is ANQGSEA in the germline V gene. The CDR3 bases are TGCAGCGTTGAAGCGGGTTACTATGGCTACACCTTC. This gives the protein CSVEAGYYGYTF.

This clonotype appeared a single time. The chain carries TRBV20-1 and TRBJ1-6, with D possibly being TRBD1 (6 bases). Germline CDR1 reads DFQATT; CDR2 reads SNEGSKA (reference sequence). The CDR3 totals 13 residues. Trimming took 6 bases from V and 4 from J, leaving 10 bases between them. The CDR3 nucleotides read TGCAGTGCGAGGGGGGATTATAATTCACCCCTCCACTTT. Translating gives CSARGDYNSPLHF.

The V gene is TRBV20-1, the J gene TRBJ2-7; D uncertain. Germline CDR1 reads DFQATT; CDR2 reads SNEGSKA (reference sequence). Trimming pared 7 bases from V and 2 bases from J, leaving 9 bases between. There are 11 residues in the CDR3. The CDR3 spells CSGRSTYEQYF. CDR3 bases: TGCAGTGGCAGGTCGACCTACGAGCAGTACTTC.